Below, 5 T cell receptor beta chains from the same sample are listed, as sequenced in a study of response to subunit inactivated influenza vaccine. TCRdb used MiXCR to reprocess the RT-PCR reads, holding one entry per CDR3 protein. The data show approximately 500,000 distinct CDR3 sequences, approximately 15% seen once. The source was PBMCs from blood, collected 11 to 12 days after vaccination. These receptors were taken from a man over 45 who received an inactivated influenza vaccine.

This clonotype was counted a single time. The V call is TRBV12-5, the J call TRBJ2-1; D may be TRBD2 (6 bases). Trimming took off 1 base at V and 11 bases at J, with 12 bases between the two ends. The germline V gene encodes CDR1 LGHNT and CDR2 FRNRAP. The CDR3 has 13 residues. The CDR3 reads CASGLGGGAKQFF. Written as DNA, the CDR3 is TGTGCTAGTGGTTTGGGCGGAGGGGCAAAGCAGTTCTTC.

This clonotype appeared many times. The V gene is TRBV5-6, the J gene TRBJ1-4; 7 bases line up with TRBD1. Germline CDR1 reads SGHDT; CDR2 reads YYEEEE. The CDR3 has 19 residues. Trimming cost V 3 bases and J 4 bases; bases outside gene matches: 18. CDR3 sequence reads: CASSSTQGEDFVHNEKLFF. Written as DNA, the CDR3 is TGTGCCAGCAGCTCTACCCAGGGGGAAGATTTCGTTCATAATGAAAAACTGTTTTTT. The variable domain in full, completed from reference TRBV5-6 and TRBJ1-4, reads DAGVTQSPTHLIKTRGQQVTLRCSPKSGHDTVSWYQQALGQGPQFIFQYYEEEERQRGNFPDRFSGHQFPNYSSELNVNALLLGDSALYLCASSSTQGEDFVHNEKLFFGSGTQLSVL.

This chain uses TRBV20-1 with TRBJ2-2, with a tentative D call TRBD2 (5 bases). The CDR3 is made up of 15 amino acids. The germline V and J ends were trimmed by 1 base and 3 bases, with 12 bases remaining between them. Per the germline V gene, CDR1 is DFQATT and CDR2 is SNEGSKA (reference sequence). Here the CDR3 reads CSARVGVTYTGELFF. The CDR3 region has the DNA TGCAGTGCTAGAGTCGGGGTCACCTACACCGGGGAGCTGTTTTTT.

This clonotype was seen only a few times. This chain links TRBV29-1 with TRBJ1-1; D may be TRBD1 (6 bases). Germline V gene sequence: CDR1 SQVTM, CDR2 ANQGSEA. V was cut by 6 bases and J by 0 bases, with 14 bases left in between. The CDR3 contains 14 residues. CDR3 residues: CSVRQGSLNTEAFF. In DNA, the CDR3 is TGCAGCGTGAGGCAGGGGAGTTTGAACACTGAAGCTTTCTTT. Variable domain in full (rest from reference TRBV29-1 and TRBJ1-1): SAVISQKPSRDICQRGTSLTIQCQVDSQVTMMFWYRQQPGQSLTLIATANQGSEATYESGFVIDKFPISRPNLTFSTLTVSNMSPEDSSIYLCSVRQGSLNTEAFFGQGTRLTVV.

This clonotype appeared a few times. The chain couples TRBV7-2 to TRBJ2-1; D is possibly TRBD1 (6 bases). Trimming removed 10 bases at V and 4 bases at J, with 20 bases between. There are 15 residues in the CDR3. Germline values: CDR1 SGHTA, CDR2 FQGNSA. The CDR3 sequence is CATNPGRGLYNEQFF. The CDR3 coding sequence is TGTGCCACCAACCCCGGCAGGGGCTTATACAATGAGCAGTTCTTC.